This is a list of T cell receptor beta chains from one sample in a study of CD8 T cells in Susac syndrome. TCRdb recomputed calls from the immunoSEQ multiplex PCR reads with MiXCR, one row per CDR3 protein. The sample lists around 280,000 distinct CDR3 sequences, just over 90% seen once, with about 0.07% in the top ten. The sample comprised CD4+ T cells from PBMCs. Every receptor here comes from a human donor with multiple sclerosis. Both conserved end residues are part of each CDR3. Each record gives: clone size, D gene, V gene, J gene, CDR3 DNA, CDR3 protein. D genes are given only for firm matches. Only some rows state a clone size, as once, few, many or a class for expanded clones.

abundance: .
d_gene: .
v_gene: TRBV3-1
j_gene: TRBJ2-5
CDR3nt: TGTGCCAGCAGCCAAGAAGCGTACGGCTTGCACCAAGAGACCCAGTACTTC
CDR3aa: CASSQEAYGLHQETQYF

abundance: .
d_gene: .
v_gene: TRBV6-1
j_gene: TRBJ2-5
CDR3nt: TGTGCCAGCAGCCGCGGGCCCGGGGGAGGAGAAGAGACCCAGTACTTC
CDR3aa: CASSRGPGGGEETQYF

abundance: .
d_gene: .
v_gene: TRBV7-9
j_gene: TRBJ1-2
CDR3nt: TGTGCCAGCAGCTTAAACGGTCTGGACTATGGCTACACCTTC
CDR3aa: CASSLNGLDYGYTF

abundance: .
d_gene: .
v_gene: TRBV4-1
j_gene: TRBJ2-1
CDR3nt: TGCGCCAGCAGCCAGGGACCTAGCCGTTCTTTAGTCAATGAGCAGTTCTTC
CDR3aa: CASSQGPSRSLVNEQFF

abundance: .
d_gene: TRBD1
v_gene: TRBV19
j_gene: TRBJ2-5
CDR3nt: TGTGCCAGTAGTATAACTAGGACAGGGCAAGAGACCCAGTACTTC
CDR3aa: CASSITRTGQETQYF

abundance: .
d_gene: .
v_gene: TRBV29-1
j_gene: TRBJ1-2
CDR3nt: TGCAGCGTTGAGTCGGGGGAAGGCTACACCTTC
CDR3aa: CSVESGEGYTF

abundance: .
d_gene: .
v_gene: TRBV20-1
j_gene: TRBJ2-2
CDR3nt: TGCAGTGTTTCGGGAGAAACCGGGGAGCTGTTTTTT
CDR3aa: CSVSGETGELFF

abundance: once
d_gene: TRBD1
v_gene: TRBV6-6
j_gene: TRBJ1-5
CDR3nt: TGTGCCAGCAGCCAGGGACAGCCTCATCAGCCCCAGCATTTT
CDR3aa: CASSQGQPHQPQHF

abundance: .
d_gene: .
v_gene: TRBV2
j_gene: TRBJ1-5
CDR3nt: TGTGCCAGCAGTGAATCCTATAGCAATCAGCCCCAGCATTTT
CDR3aa: CASSESYSNQPQHF

abundance: .
d_gene: TRBD1
v_gene: TRBV7-3
j_gene: TRBJ1-2
CDR3nt: TGTGCCAGCAGCATGGATACAGGGGGGCGTAGCTACACCTTC
CDR3aa: CASSMDTGGRSYTF

abundance: .
d_gene: .
v_gene: TRBV20-1
j_gene: TRBJ1-1
CDR3nt: TGCAGTGCTAGACGCAGGGGTACTGAAGCTTTCTTT
CDR3aa: CSARRRGTEAFF

abundance: .
d_gene: .
v_gene: TRBV30
j_gene: TRBJ2-3
CDR3nt: TGTGCCTGGGGGGGACCGGGCGGAAGCACAGATACGCAGTATTTT
CDR3aa: CAWGGPGGSTDTQYF

abundance: .
d_gene: .
v_gene: TRBV7-7
j_gene: TRBJ2-2
CDR3nt: TGTGCTAGCAGCCTCCTGGTGGGGGGGAACACCGGGGAGCTGTTTTTT
CDR3aa: CASSLLVGGNTGELFF

abundance: .
d_gene: .
v_gene: TRBV9
j_gene: TRBJ1-1
CDR3nt: TGTGCCAGCAGCGTAGGACAGATGAGGAACACTGAAGCTTTCTTT
CDR3aa: CASSVGQMRNTEAFF

abundance: few
d_gene: TRBD1
v_gene: TRBV5-1
j_gene: TRBJ2-1
CDR3nt: TGCGCCAGCAGCCTCGGACAGGGCCCCTACAATGAGCAGTTCTTC
CDR3aa: CASSLGQGPYNEQFF

abundance: .
d_gene: .
v_gene: TRBV2
j_gene: TRBJ1-3
CDR3nt: TGTGCCAGCAGTGGGTCTTCTACTGGAAACACCATATATTTT
CDR3aa: CASSGSSTGNTIYF

abundance: .
d_gene: .
v_gene: TRBV5-1
j_gene: TRBJ2-5
CDR3nt: TGCGCCAGCACCCGTAACAGGGAAGAGACCCAGTACTTC
CDR3aa: CASTRNREETQYF

abundance: once
d_gene: .
v_gene: TRBV3-1
j_gene: TRBJ2-5
CDR3nt: TGTGCCAGCAGCACAATAATAGGAGGAGGCCAGTACTTC
CDR3aa: CASSTIIGGGQYF

abundance: once
d_gene: .
v_gene: TRBV3-1
j_gene: TRBJ2-5
CDR3nt: TGTGCCAGCAGCCTCCCTCAGGGGCGAGAGACCCAGTACTTC
CDR3aa: CASSLPQGRETQYF

abundance: .
d_gene: .
v_gene: TRBV12-5
j_gene: TRBJ2-3
CDR3nt: TGTGCTAGTGGCCGCACAGATACGCAGTATTTT
CDR3aa: CASGRTDTQYF

abundance: .
d_gene: .
v_gene: TRBV12-3/TRBV12-4
j_gene: TRBJ1-1
CDR3nt: TGTGCCAGCAAGATTGCGAACACTGAAGCTTTCTTT
CDR3aa: CASKIANTEAFF

abundance: .
d_gene: .
v_gene: TRBV5-6
j_gene: TRBJ2-3
CDR3nt: TGTGCCAGCAGCCCACTTACGGGGAGCACAGATACGCAGTATTTT
CDR3aa: CASSPLTGSTDTQYF

abundance: .
d_gene: .
v_gene: TRBV3-1
j_gene: TRBJ2-6
CDR3nt: TGTGCCAGCAGCCAAGTGATGCCGGGGCAGGGGAAATTACTTGGGGCCAACGTCCTGACTTTC
CDR3aa: CASSQVMPGQGKLLGANVLTF

abundance: .
d_gene: .
v_gene: TRBV2
j_gene: TRBJ1-2
CDR3nt: TGTGCCAGCAGTGAAAACCGCCAGGTTTATGGCTACACCTTC
CDR3aa: CASSENRQVYGYTF

abundance: .
d_gene: .
v_gene: TRBV4-2
j_gene: TRBJ2-7
CDR3nt: TGTGCCAGCAGATTGACGCGGGACCAGCCCTACGAGCAGTACTTC
CDR3aa: CASRLTRDQPYEQYF

abundance: .
d_gene: TRBD1
v_gene: TRBV18
j_gene: TRBJ2-2
CDR3nt: TGTGCCAGCTCACTTGGGCCCTCAGGGGGCAGGACCGGGGAGCTGTTTTTT
CDR3aa: CASSLGPSGGRTGELFF

abundance: .
d_gene: TRBD2
v_gene: TRBV19
j_gene: TRBJ2-7
CDR3nt: TGTGCCAGTAGCCTGACTAGCGAGGGCTACGAGCAGTACTTC
CDR3aa: CASSLTSEGYEQYF